A single sample gave rise to the 13 T cell receptor beta chains below, sequenced in a study of tumor-infiltrating lymphocytes in primary liver carcinoma. Production of TCR beta cDNA used around 0.45 ug total RNA together with a constant-region primer. Generation of the TCR beta libraries relied on three nested multiplex PCR rounds using slightly modified ARM-PCR. The first two PCR rounds used TRBV1-TRBV30 forward primers with a C-beta reverse primer, roughly 10 cycles each. TCRdb analysed the multiplex PCR reads with MiXCR anew, one entry per CDR3 protein. The table records approximately 73,000 distinct CDR3 sequences, around 75% of them present only once. From unsorted bulk tissue weighing about 20-31 mg, DNA and RNA were co-extracted. Sequencing was performed on liver tumor tissue from sampling region 4. This sample's subset: tumor region T4, right-lateral pole. These receptors were taken from a woman aged 60-75 years with primary liver carcinoma and hepatitis B virus infection.

The sample holds one count of this clonotype. The junction differs from germline at one of its ends, possibly a read error. CDR3 DNA: TGCGCCGGCAGCCAAGATATCAGGAGCCCAGGTGGTAGCTACACCTTC. Translation gives CAGSQDIRSPGGSYTF. The chain has TRBV4-1 and TRBJ1-2; D unresolved. Germline CDR1 MGHRA, CDR2 YSYEKL. CDR3 length: 16 amino acids.

Note on this clonotype: At one boundary the junction diverges from the germline segment, which might be a read error. J is TRBJ2-3 and V is TRBV7-9, with 9 bases matching TRBD2. The germline V gene encodes CDR1 SEHNR and CDR2 FQNEAQ (reference sequence). The length of the CDR3 is 17 residues. The DNA for the CDR3 is TGTGCCAGCAGCACCACCCGGGCGGGAGGGAGCATAGATACGCAGTATTTT. It yields the protein CASSTTRAGGSIDTQYF. The full variable domain, with the rest looked up from reference TRBV7-9 and TRBJ2-3, is DTGVSQNPRHKITKRGQNVTFRCDPISEHNRLYWYRQTLGQGPEFLTYFQNEAQLEKSRLLSDRFSAERPKGSFSTLEIQRTEQGDSAMYLCASSTTRAGGSIDTQYFGPGTRLTVL.

The chain joins TRBV20-1 to TRBJ2-5, with a possible D match to TRBD2 (5 bases). CDR3 size: 12 residues. The germline V gene encodes CDR1 DFQATT and CDR2 SNEGSKA (reference sequence). The ends were cut back, 1 base at V and 5 bases at J, with 8 bases in the middle. CDR3 residues: CSARGTGETQYF. As DNA, the CDR3 is TGCAGTGCTAGAGGGACTGGGGAGACCCAGTACTTC.

Only one count was recorded for this clonotype. An end of the junction differs from the germline gene, which may be a read error. The chain employs TRBV11-1 and TRBJ2-2; D unclear. This CDR3 spans 14 amino acids. Germline V lookup: CDR1 SGHAT, CDR2 FQDESV (reference sequence). Written as DNA, the CDR3 is TGCGCCAGCAGACCGAGCTTTGACACCGGAGAGCTGTTTTTT. It specifies CASRPSFDTGELFF.

This clonotype showed up many times. This chain joins TRBV28 and TRBJ1-3, with unresolved D. From germline, CDR1 is MDHEN and CDR2 SYDVKM. With 5 bases removed from V and 0 bases from J, the gap between germline ends came to 5 bases. The CDR3 covers 13 residues. The CDR3 is CASSPSSGNTIYF. In nucleotides, the CDR3 is TGTGCCAGCAGTCCCAGCTCTGGAAACACCATATATTTT.

This clonotype was counted many times. V usage is TRBV29-1 and J usage is TRBJ1-2, with 9 bases identical to TRBD1. The V segment lost 6 bases and the J segment 0 bases; nucleotides outside the gene matches: 17. Germline V gene lookup returns CDR1 SQVTM and CDR2 ANQGSEA. The CDR3 contains 18 residues. DNA of the CDR3: TGCAGCGTGGAACTAACCCCGGGACAGGGACCCGCTAACTATGGCTACACCTTC. This translates into CSVELTPGQGPANYGYTF.

This clonotype has only one observation. It may be a read error: a sequence one base away is much more abundant. The V call is TRBV28, the J call TRBJ2-7; perhaps TRBD1 as D (6 bases). This CDR3 spans 15 amino acids. Germline V gene lookup returns CDR1 MDHEN and CDR2 SYDVKM. The V end was cut by 5 bases, the J end by 6 bases, with 20 bases between. Here the CDR3 DNA reads TGTGCCAGCAGTCCCATGACAGGCCCGACCGGCGAGCAGTACTTC. Amino acids: CASSPMTGPTGEQYF.

A note on this clonotype: The CDR3 does not end in the conserved phenylalanine or tryptophan, so this is likely a read error. The rearrangement uses TRBV29-1 and TRBJ2-1; D is undetermined. This CDR3 region has 13 residues. Trimming shortened V by 4 bases and J by 7 bases, and 14 bases separated the two germline ends. Looked up from germline, CDR1 is SQVTM and CDR2 is ANQGSEA. CDR3 in DNA: TGCAGCGTTGCAGAACCAACACAGAATGAGCAGTTCTCC. This gives the protein CSVAEPTQNEQFS.

Of note for this clonotype: A much larger clone lies a single base off, so this may be a read error. The CDR3 protein is CSALDKFSVAKNIQYF. The CDR3 nucleotides read TGCAGTGCCCTCGACAAATTCTCCGTGGCCAAAAACATTCAGTACTTC. The chain is built from TRBV20-1 and TRBJ2-4; the D is unclear. Per germline, CDR1 DFQATT and CDR2 SNEGSKA (reference sequence). CDR3 size: 16 residues. Trimming took off 6 bases at V and 1 base at J, with 19 bases between the two ends.

Only one count was recorded for this clonotype. V and J are TRBV11-3 and TRBJ2-1, with 10 bases identical to TRBD2. This CDR3 has 15 residues. J lost 12 bases, V lost 1 base, and 9 bases had no gene match. The germline CDR1 and CDR2 sequences are SGHNT and YENEEA. This CDR3 is CASSLGTSGKFMQFF. In DNA, the CDR3 is TGTGCCAGCAGCTTAGGAACTAGCGGGAAGTTTATGCAGTTCTTC.

This clonotype was seen repeatedly, ten times or more. The chain has TRBV28 and TRBJ1-5; the match to TRBD1 covers 7 bases. Germline V gives CDR1 MDHEN, CDR2 SYDVKM. J lost 2 bases, V lost 5 bases, and 6 bases had no gene match. The length of the CDR3 is 15 residues. The CDR3 nucleotides are TGTGCCAGCAGTACGCGGCAGGGGGGCAATCAGCCCCAGCATTTT. Protein: CASSTRQGGNQPQHF.

This clonotype is termed hyperexpanded. The chain employs TRBV11-2 and TRBJ2-3, with D unclear. Germline CDR1 and CDR2: SGHAT and FQNNGV. The ends were cut back, 0 bases at V and 5 bases at J, with 6 bases in the middle. The CDR3 length is 13 residues. Here the CDR3 DNA reads TGTGCCAGCAGCTTAGATCGAGGAGATACGCAGTATTTT. Translation gives CASSLDRGDTQYF.

The gene calls are TRBV28 and TRBJ2-7, with D perhaps assigned TRBD1 or TRBD2 (5 bases each). Per the germline V gene, CDR1 is MDHEN and CDR2 is SYDVKM. Trimming took 7 bases from V and 13 from J, leaving 35 bases between them. This CDR3 region has 17 residues. CDR3 region: CASTSLMPWGGGYGHYF. DNA for the CDR3: TGTGCCAGCACTTCATTAATGCCCTGGGGCGGAGGCTACGGGCATTACTTC.